This TCR beta chain was identified during a study of human T cells and chemical hapten exposure. Study summary: 2% DPC applied to an approximately 2 cm by approximately 2 cm arm area sensitized donors. Read at 6 days, the patch tests placed 0.01% DPC on the upper back. Findings of the study overall: Counts of TCRs above 1 in 1000 frequency stayed unchanged with DPC sensitization.

A remark on this clonotype: No antigen is known for it.

The CDR3 totals 15 residues. Germline values: CDR1 SGHDN, CDR2 FVKESK. V gave up 1 base and J gave up 9 bases, with 18 bases separating them. TCRdb reprocessed the RACE reads with MiXCR, giving one entry per CDR3 protein. The table records around 76,000 distinct CDR3 sequences, 10% to 15% of them present only once. Indicated time point: patch test 1, 2 weeks after DPC sensitization. Treatment reported: therapeutic diphenylcyclopropenone sensitization with weekly scalp DPC. Before extraction, the whole blood was not fractionated, and total RNA was taken from it. The TCR originated in an older woman with alopecia areata. Some clones in this sample may be carry-over from other donors' samples. This material consisted of whole blood, taken in connection with sensitization to the hapten diphenylcyclopropenone (DPC). This chain uses TRBV14 with TRBJ1-2; no clear D. The CDR3 DNA sequence: TGTGCCAGCAGCCAAGCATGGGCGGGCGGCAGTAGCTACACCTTC. Translating it yields CASSQAWAGGSSYTF.